The clone carrying this T cell receptor (beta chain) showed up many times. It was considered stable Graves' hyperthyroidism when ophthalmopathy did not progress within 18 months. This CDR3 is built from 14 residues. Trimming shortened V by 5 bases and J by 7 bases, and 15 bases separated the two germline ends. The source material, RNA transcripts, was used to amplify TCR beta CDR3 regions. The HTBI primer set drove a first-round RT-PCR of the TCR CDR3. A single record per CDR3 protein comes from TCRdb applying MiXCR to the multiplex PCR reads. The sample carries 350,000 to 500,000 distinct CDR3 sequences, around 13% recorded once. The sample originates from a study of T cells in Graves' hyperthyroidism and ophthalmopathy.

The sequenced material came from blood. V is TRBV12-3 or TRBV12-4 and J is TRBJ1-5, with D possibly TRBD1 on 5 matching bases. This TCR was sampled from a woman younger than 30 with Graves' hyperthyroidism. This chain's CDR3 is CASSPQGGRQPQHF. CDR3 coding DNA: TGTGCCAGCAGTCCCCAGGGTGGGAGACAGCCCCAGCATTTT.